Listed below are T cell receptor beta chains from one sample, sequenced in a study of T-cell reconstitution after alpha-beta-depleted transplantation in children. TCRdb redid the calling of the PCR reads with MiXCR, one entry per CDR3 protein. The sample yields some 240,000 distinct CDR3 sequences, more than 10% seen once. Specimen: PBMCs from the stem cell graft donor, collected from the stem cell graft. All receptors derive from a human donor who donated a stem cell graft to a child with acute lymphoblastic leukemia. The CDR3 runs from the conserved cysteine through the conserved F or W. Fields, in order: D gene, V gene, J gene, clone size, CDR3 protein, CDR3 DNA. The D gene is left open where the match is weak. Clone size, where shown, is once, few, many, or a class for clones that have expanded.

d_gene: NA; v_gene: TRBV5-1; j_gene: TRBJ2-1; abundance: many; CDR3aa: CASRLQGGGVHYNEQFF; CDR3nt: TGCGCCAGCAGGCTACAGGGCGGCGGAGTCCACTACAATGAGCAGTTCTTC
d_gene: NA; v_gene: TRBV14; j_gene: TRBJ2-2; abundance: many; CDR3aa: CASSPGDNGELFF; CDR3nt: TGTGCCAGCAGCCCGGGCGATAATGGGGAGCTGTTTTTT
d_gene: TRBD1; v_gene: TRBV5-1; j_gene: TRBJ2-3; abundance: many; CDR3aa: CASSTGTGSTDTQYF; CDR3nt: TGCGCCAGCAGCACAGGGACAGGGAGCACAGATACGCAGTATTTT
d_gene: NA; v_gene: TRBV18; j_gene: TRBJ2-3; abundance: few; CDR3aa: CASSPGIADTQYF; CDR3nt: TGTGCCAGCTCACCTGGGATCGCAGATACGCAGTATTTT
d_gene: TRBD1; v_gene: TRBV28; j_gene: TRBJ1-4; abundance: NA; CDR3aa: CASWGTANEKLFF; CDR3nt: TGTGCCAGCTGGGGGACAGCTAATGAAAAACTGTTTTTT
d_gene: NA; v_gene: TRBV29-1; j_gene: TRBJ1-2; abundance: few; CDR3aa: CSVEAPETELGRYTF; CDR3nt: TGCAGCGTTGAAGCCCCTGAGACAGAGCTCGGGCGCTACACCTTC
d_gene: TRBD1; v_gene: TRBV29-1; j_gene: TRBJ1-1; abundance: few; CDR3aa: CSVGRAGGNTEAFF; CDR3nt: TGCAGCGTTGGAAGGGCAGGGGGGAACACTGAAGCTTTCTTT
d_gene: TRBD1; v_gene: TRBV20-1; j_gene: TRBJ1-1; abundance: many; CDR3aa: CSAPDRGNTEAFF; CDR3nt: TGCAGTGCGCCAGACAGGGGGAACACTGAAGCTTTCTTT
d_gene: NA; v_gene: TRBV12-3/TRBV12-4; j_gene: TRBJ1-1; abundance: NA; CDR3aa: CASSLPLRVLHAMNTEAFF; CDR3nt: TGTGCCAGCAGTTTACCCCTCAGGGTCTTACATGCCATGAACACTGAAGCTTTCTTT
d_gene: TRBD1; v_gene: TRBV7-9; j_gene: TRBJ1-5; abundance: many; CDR3aa: CASSRVDRGNQPQHF; CDR3nt: TGTGCCAGCAGCCGCGTCGACAGGGGAAATCAGCCCCAGCATTTT
d_gene: TRBD2; v_gene: TRBV4-3; j_gene: TRBJ2-1; abundance: NA; CDR3aa: CASSHGLGSENEQFF; CDR3nt: TGCGCCAGCAGCCACGGACTAGGTAGCGAGAATGAGCAGTTCTTC
d_gene: NA; v_gene: TRBV6-5; j_gene: TRBJ1-4; abundance: many; CDR3aa: CASSYSITGHREKLFF; CDR3nt: TGTGCCAGCAGTTACTCGATCACAGGGCATAGGGAAAAACTGTTTTTT
d_gene: TRBD1; v_gene: TRBV7-2; j_gene: TRBJ1-2; abundance: many; CDR3aa: CASRRTGGTNQRGYTF; CDR3nt: TGTGCCAGCAGACGTACAGGGGGCACCAATCAAAGAGGCTACACCTTC
d_gene: TRBD1; v_gene: TRBV28; j_gene: TRBJ1-3; abundance: many; CDR3aa: CASGGTVTGNTIYF; CDR3nt: TGTGCCTCCGGGGGGACAGTTACTGGAAACACCATATATTTT
d_gene: TRBD2; v_gene: TRBV7-8; j_gene: TRBJ2-2; abundance: few; CDR3aa: CASSLRAGEGTGELFF; CDR3nt: TGTGCCAGCAGCTTACGGGCGGGAGAAGGCACCGGGGAGCTGTTTTTT
d_gene: NA; v_gene: TRBV7-3; j_gene: TRBJ2-7; abundance: NA; CDR3aa: CASSPAPTEEQYF; CDR3nt: TGTGCCAGCAGTCCGGCCCCCACGGAGGAGCAGTACTTC
d_gene: NA; v_gene: TRBV6-1; j_gene: TRBJ1-5; abundance: many; CDR3aa: CASSQSQVSNQPQHF; CDR3nt: TGTGCCAGCAGCCAGAGCCAGGTTAGCAATCAGCCCCAGCATTTT
d_gene: TRBD1; v_gene: TRBV18; j_gene: TRBJ2-1; abundance: few; CDR3aa: CASSWDRGKSNEQFF; CDR3nt: TGTGCCAGCTCATGGGACAGGGGGAAGAGCAATGAGCAGTTCTTC
d_gene: TRBD1; v_gene: TRBV7-2; j_gene: TRBJ1-5; abundance: many; CDR3aa: CASSLGGQGIQPQHF; CDR3nt: TGTGCCAGCAGCTTAGGGGGACAGGGCATTCAGCCCCAGCATTTT
d_gene: TRBD1; v_gene: TRBV28; j_gene: TRBJ2-1; abundance: many; CDR3aa: CASNFFRGNEQFF; CDR3nt: TGTGCCAGCAACTTTTTCAGGGGGAATGAGCAGTTCTTC
d_gene: NA; v_gene: TRBV9; j_gene: TRBJ2-1; abundance: many; CDR3aa: CASSVDVGEQFF; CDR3nt: TGTGCCAGCAGCGTAGACGTCGGGGAGCAGTTCTTC
d_gene: NA; v_gene: TRBV9; j_gene: TRBJ2-3; abundance: few; CDR3aa: CASSVGGHHADTQYF; CDR3nt: TGTGCCAGCAGCGTAGGGGGTCATCACGCAGATACGCAGTATTTT
d_gene: NA; v_gene: TRBV20-1; j_gene: TRBJ1-1; abundance: many; CDR3aa: CSARERTEAFF; CDR3nt: TGCAGTGCTAGAGAGAGGACTGAAGCTTTCTTT
d_gene: NA; v_gene: TRBV7-9; j_gene: TRBJ2-3; abundance: many; CDR3aa: CASSPRLADTDTQYF; CDR3nt: TGTGCCAGCAGCCCCCGTTTAGCGGACACAGATACGCAGTATTTT